This TCR beta chain is drawn from a study of neoadjuvant anti-PD-1 for oral cavity cancer. Across the study: Nivolumab at 3 mg/kg was mostly given biweekly, three to four doses, pre-surgery. Non-progressing patients received a fourth nivolumab dose near day 43, then surgery on days 50-56.

The repertoire was sequenced with immunoSEQ multiplex PCR; TCRdb's copy has only in-frame clones and lacks some. Of 68,000 or so clones in the sample, 70% to 90% were seen once. Time point denoted: after neoadjuvant nivolumab, at surgical resection. No culture or expansion preceded analysis of these blood cells. CDR3 length: 14 amino acids. The germline gives CDR1 LNHDA, CDR2 SQIVND (reference sequence). With 4 bases removed from V and 11 bases from J, the gap between germline ends came to 20 bases. The sample consisted of PBMCs, taken after nivolumab (anti-PD-1) treatment. The V and J genes are TRBV19 and TRBJ1-1; D ambiguous. This sequence originates from a person between 35 and 79 years old with oral cavity squamous cell carcinoma. CDR3 protein: CASSTRTRERAAFF. CDR3 nucleotides: TGTGCCAGTAGTACCAGGACGCGGGAGAGGGCGGCTTTCTTT. Drawing the rest from reference TRBV19 and TRBJ1-1, the complete variable domain is DGGITQSPKYLFRKEGQNVTLSCEQNLNHDAMYWYRQDPGQGLRLIYYSQIVNDFQKGDIAEGYSVSREKKESFPLTVTSAQKNPTAFYLCASSTRTRERAAFFGQGTRLTVV.